This T cell receptor beta chain was retrieved from a study of blood T cell repertoires in COVID-19. Study-level background: The United States, Italy and Spain were the sources of the acute and convalescent COVID-19 samples.

Adults between roughly 18 and 90 years of age took part from under 30 US areas. Participant-given clinical history determined each cohort assignment. Per the original methods: Estimates of nucleated cell counts were drawn from the amplification of reference gene primers. Sequencing used immunoSEQ multiplex PCR; TCRdb keeps in-frame clones, though not all of them. V, J and clone size derive from that table, while D and trimming were established from the DNA sequence. The table includes 250,000 to 300,000 clones, around nine tenths detected once. CDR3 length: 18 amino acids. With 0 bases clipped from V and 2 bases from J, the junction kept 7 bases outside the gene matches. Germline loops: CDR1 MGHRA, CDR2 YSYEKL.

The V call is TRBV4-1, the J call TRBJ2-2; 9 nucleotides align to TRBD2. The receptor was derived from a woman aged 25 to 39 who had recovered from COVID-19. The source material was PBMCs or T cells enriched from blood (not recorded which). CDR3 nucleotide sequence: TGCGCCAGCAGCCAAGAGGTAGCGGGAGCCATCAACACCGGGGAGCTGTTTTTT. Translated: CASSQEVAGAINTGELFF.